One sample yielded the 32 T cell receptor beta chains listed below, sequenced in a study of T cells in Graves' hyperthyroidism and ophthalmopathy. The source material, RNA transcripts, was used to amplify TCR beta CDR3 regions. When the TCR CDR3 underwent first-round RT-PCR, the HTBI primer set was used. TCRdb re-analysed the multiplex PCR reads in MiXCR, keeping a single row per CDR3 protein. The table shows roughly 700,000 distinct CDR3 sequences, with about 14% occurring only once. The source material was blood. These receptors were collected from a woman under 30 with Graves' hyperthyroidism.

The J gene is TRBJ2-7, the V gene TRBV27; 10 nucleotides agree with TRBD2. The germline V gene has CDR1 MNHEY and CDR2 SMNVEV (reference sequence). The CDR3 is 15 residues long. The V gene end was trimmed by 4 bases and the J gene end by 5 bases; junction bases not matched to a gene: 8. The CDR3 DNA is TGTGCCAGCAGTTCAGAACCGGGACTAGCGAACGAGCAGTACTTC. Its protein product is CASSSEPGLANEQYF.

This clonotype was seen more than once but under ten times. This rearrangement joins TRBV11-2 to TRBJ2-1; 7 nucleotides line up with TRBD2. The CDR3 spans 16 residues. Trimming removed 9 bases from V and 4 bases from J; junction bases left unmatched: 15. From germline, CDR1 is SGHAT and CDR2 FQNNGV. The DNA for the CDR3 is TGTGCCAGTAGTATAGGGCGCGGGAGTCGGTACAATGAGCAGTTCTTC. This codes for CASSIGRGSRYNEQFF.

V is TRBV18 and J is TRBJ2-3; tentative D call: TRBD2 (5 bases). CDR1 and CDR2 (germline): KGHSH, LQKENI. V dropped 4 bases and J dropped 0 bases, with 11 bases sitting between them. The length of the CDR3 is 15 residues. CDR3 nucleotides: TGTGCCAGCTCACTCGGACTCGGTAGCACAGATACGCAGTATTTT. Protein sequence: CASSLGLGSTDTQYF.

This clonotype was observed at least ten times. CDR3 bases: TGTGCCAGCAGCTTGGAGTTGGCGCCTGGAAACACCATATATTTT. Translating it yields CASSLELAPGNTIYF. The J gene is TRBJ1-3, the V gene TRBV11-3; no reliable D call. Trimming removed 3 bases at V and 2 bases at J, with 11 bases between. The V gene's germline CDR1 is SGHNT and CDR2 YENEEA. The CDR3 extends over 15 amino acids.

This clonotype was recorded a few times. This chain joins TRBV5-4 and TRBJ2-1; 7 bases fit TRBD2. Losses at the gene ends were 6 bases for V and 10 bases for J; bases not matched to a gene: 4. Germline V gene sequence: CDR1 SGHNT, CDR2 YYREEE (reference sequence). The CDR3 runs 11 residues. CDR3 DNA: TGTGCCAGCACGCAGCGGGGAGAGCAGTTCTTC. As protein: CASTQRGEQFF.

V gene TRBV5-6 combines with J gene TRBJ1-3; D unclear. Between the trimmed V and J ends, which lost 0 bases and 8 bases, there was a span of 27 bases. Germline V lookup: CDR1 SGHDT, CDR2 YYEEEE. This CDR3 region has 19 residues. CDR3 in DNA: TGTGCCAGCAGCTTGGTGGAGGGAGAGCGGGCCTCTGGAATGGACACCATATATTTT. It yields the protein CASSLVEGERASGMDTIYF.

The chain joins TRBV24-1 to TRBJ2-1; the match to TRBD2 covers 8 bases. With V trimmed by 3 bases and J by 5 bases, 14 bases remained unmatched. CDR3 size: 18 residues. From germline, CDR1 is KGHDR and CDR2 SFDVKD. CDR3 bases: TGTGCCACCAGTGATCCGGCAGTAGGAGCGGGAGACCACAATGAGCAGTTCTTC. It translates to CATSDPAVGAGDHNEQFF.

The chain links TRBV29-1 to TRBJ2-1, with 14 bases identical to TRBD2. Germline CDR1 and CDR2: SQVTM and ANQGSEA. The V segment lost 6 bases and the J segment 9 bases; nucleotides outside the gene matches: 10. This CDR3 has 15 amino acids. The CDR3 DNA is TGCAGCGTCCAATCCGGGACTAGCGGGAGTTTTGAGCAGTTCTTC. This gives the protein CSVQSGTSGSFEQFF.

This clonotype occurred many times. The chain is built from TRBV20-1 and TRBJ2-1; TRBD2 matches at 15 bases. Germline-derived CDR1 and CDR2 are DFQATT and SNEGSKA (reference sequence). This CDR3 comprises 14 residues. The V and J ends lost 5 bases and 6 bases, in that order; junction bases with no gene match: 2. CDR3 loop: CSAGTSGRFNEQFF. The CDR3 DNA reads as TGCAGTGCTGGGACTAGCGGGAGGTTCAATGAGCAGTTCTTC.

This clonotype was found a few times. At one end, the junction sequence differs from germline, possibly due to a read error. This sequence joins TRBV5-8 and TRBJ1-3; D call uncertain. CDR3 length: 15 amino acids. Germline lookup yields CDR1 SGHTS and CDR2 YDEGEE. The chain's CDR3 is CASSLGRGSGITIYF. DNA for the CDR3: TGTGCCAGCAGCTTAGGGCGTGGGTCTGGAATCACCATATATTTT.

This clonotype was seen ten or more times. The chain uses TRBV7-3 and TRBJ2-3; 12 bases are shared with TRBD1. Trimming at V came to 5 bases and at J to 3 bases, leaving 6 bases not matched to a gene. The CDR3 spans 16 residues. The germline gives CDR1 SGHTA, CDR2 FQGTGA. CDR3 region: CASSPAGQGATDTQYF. CDR3 coding DNA: TGTGCCAGCAGCCCTGCGGGACAGGGGGCAACAGATACGCAGTATTTT.

The chain combines TRBV10-3 with TRBJ2-7; TRBD2 matches at 13 bases. CDR1 and CDR2 from the germline V gene are ENHRY and SYGVKD. This CDR3 is built from 17 residues. J gave up 3 bases and V 3 bases, and 8 bases lay outside the gene matches. The CDR3 here is CAISDPIGLAGVYEQYF. The CDR3 DNA reads TGTGCCATCAGTGACCCAATTGGACTAGCGGGAGTCTACGAGCAGTACTTC.

V gene TRBV20-1 combines with J gene TRBJ2-7, with 10 nucleotides matching TRBD2. The CDR3 sequence is 15 residues long. The germline gives CDR1 DFQATT, CDR2 SNEGSKA (reference sequence). V shed 0 bases and J 5 bases; nucleotides not matched to a gene: 7. The CDR3 region is CSARDLTSGVDEQYF. The CDR3 DNA is TGCAGTGCTAGAGATCTTACTAGCGGGGTCGACGAGCAGTACTTC.

This clonotype was seen at least ten times. This chain joins TRBV2 and TRBJ1-1, with D unresolved. Germline CDR1 and CDR2: SNHLY and FYNNEI. V was cut by 6 bases and J by 1 base, with 21 bases left in between. This CDR3 spans 17 amino acids. This chain's CDR3 is CASREIPGGPTNTEAFF. CDR3 DNA: TGTGCCAGCAGAGAGATACCCGGTGGACCTACGAACACTGAAGCTTTCTTT.

This clonotype has a handful of counts. V gene TRBV18 combines with J gene TRBJ1-1; 7 nucleotides line up with TRBD1. With V trimmed by 0 bases and J by 4 bases, 14 bases remained unmatched. Germline V gene sequence: CDR1 KGHSH, CDR2 LQKENI. The CDR3 length is 18 residues. The CDR3 here is CASSPPNTGTARSTEAFF. The CDR3 DNA is TGTGCCAGCTCACCACCTAATACCGGGACAGCGAGGAGCACTGAAGCTTTCTTT.

J is TRBJ2-3 and V is TRBV5-1; D is possibly TRBD2 (6 bases). This CDR3 region has 14 residues. Germline V gene lookup returns CDR1 SGHRS and CDR2 YFSETQ. V lost 0 bases, J lost 5 bases, and 10 bases lay in between. CDR3 protein: CASSLGDGGDTQYF. CDR3 nucleotides: TGCGCCAGCAGCTTGGGTGACGGGGGAGATACGCAGTATTTT.

The chain carries TRBV6-1 and TRBJ2-3; maybe TRBD2 (5 bases). Germline V lookup: CDR1 MNHNS, CDR2 SASEGT. This CDR3 is 13 amino acids long. Deletions cut 5 bases from V and 8 bases from J, with 14 bases between. This chain's CDR3 is CASSWASEGTQYF. The CDR3 DNA sequence: TGTGCCAGCAGTTGGGCTTCCGAGGGTACGCAGTATTTT.

Many counts were recorded for this clonotype. This chain joins TRBV5-1 and TRBJ1-1; 7 nucleotides agree with TRBD1. Germline values: CDR1 SGHRS, CDR2 YFSETQ. This CDR3 is built from 13 residues. V lost 7 bases to trimming and J lost 4 bases; unmatched junction nucleotides: 7. DNA of the CDR3: TGCGCCAGCCAAAAACAGGGGAGCACTGAAGCTTTCTTT. It codes for CASQKQGSTEAFF.

This clonotype has more than one count but fewer than ten. The chain carries TRBV4-3 and TRBJ1-5; D perhaps matches TRBD1 (6 bases). The CDR3 runs 15 residues. Germline V gene sequence: CDR1 LGHNA, CDR2 YSLEER. V lost 3 bases, J lost 7 bases, and 16 bases lay in between. CDR3 loop: CASSHTLQGGQPQHF. The CDR3 DNA sequence: TGCGCCAGCAGCCATACCCTACAGGGAGGACAGCCCCAGCATTTT.

This clonotype was counted at least ten times. This chain uses TRBV30 with TRBJ2-1; TRBD2 matches at 7 bases. From germline, CDR1 is GTSNPN and CDR2 SVGIG (reference sequence). Germline trimming cut 0 bases from V and 8 bases from J; bases unmatched to any gene: 13. The CDR3 sequence is 16 residues long. The CDR3 DNA follows: TGTGCCTGGAGTGTAGGGACTACGAGGACCACAGATGAGCAGTTCTTC. It translates to CAWSVGTTRTTDEQFF.

The V and J genes are TRBV19 and TRBJ2-1; possibly TRBD2 for D (6 bases). The V end was cut by 7 bases, the J end by 8 bases, with 15 bases between. Germline V CDR1 and CDR2: LNHDA, SQIVND (reference sequence). The CDR3 loop spans 13 amino acids. The CDR3 loop is CASIGREADEQFF. CDR3 sequence (DNA): TGTGCCAGTATTGGCAGGGAGGCGGATGAGCAGTTCTTC.

This clonotype was seen more than once but under ten times. V usage is TRBV6-6 and J usage is TRBJ1-2; D not certain. Trimming took 0 bases from V and 3 from J, leaving 14 bases between them. This CDR3 is 16 amino acids long. Germline CDR1 MNHNY, CDR2 SVGAGI (reference sequence). Here the CDR3 reads CASSYSRSLIHYGYTF. CDR3 DNA sequence: TGTGCCAGCAGTTACTCGAGATCACTGATTCACTATGGCTACACCTTC.

This clonotype was seen at least ten times. CDR3 DNA: TGTGCCAGCAGGCCAGGACTAGCGGGAGGGCAGTCTCATGAGCAGTTCTTC. Translated: CASRPGLAGGQSHEQFF. The chain employs TRBV11-2 and TRBJ2-1, with 15 bases aligning to TRBD2. Germline V gives CDR1 SGHAT, CDR2 FQNNGV. V gave up 6 bases and J gave up 8 bases; unmatched junction bases: 11. CDR3 length: 17 residues.

This clonotype was seen ten or more times. CDR3 protein: CASSRIGLVEDTIYF. CDR3 DNA sequence: TGTGCCAGCAGTCGTATCGGGCTGGTCGAAGACACCATATATTTT. This chain links TRBV2 with TRBJ1-3; D is ambiguous. The CDR3 loop spans 15 amino acids. Germline assignment: CDR1 SNHLY and CDR2 FYNNEI. V shed 5 bases and J shed 8 bases, with 19 bases lying between them.

This clonotype was detected ten times or more. The chain carries TRBV11-2 and TRBJ1-5; D is perhaps TRBD1 (5 bases). V was clipped by 5 bases and J by 0 bases, with 11 bases between them. The CDR3 runs to 15 residues. Germline CDR1 SGHAT, CDR2 FQNNGV. DNA of the CDR3: TGTGCCAGCAGCAGCGGGACGGATAGCAATCAGCCCCAGCATTTT. Encoded protein: CASSSGTDSNQPQHF.

At least ten counts were recorded for this clonotype. The J gene is TRBJ2-2, the V gene TRBV7-3; D gene unclear. This CDR3 contains 13 residues. Trimming took off 4 bases at V and 2 bases at J, with 5 bases between the two ends. Germline V lookup: CDR1 SGHTA, CDR2 FQGTGA. For the CDR3, the DNA is TGTGCCAGCAGCTCTACAAACACCGGGGAGCTGTTTTTT. Translated: CASSSTNTGELFF.

The chain couples TRBV19 to TRBJ2-1; 11 positions match TRBD2. Looked up from germline, CDR1 is LNHDA and CDR2 is SQIVND (reference sequence). V was clipped by 5 bases and J by 8 bases; unmatched bases: 8. The CDR3 covers 15 residues. CDR3 region: CASSLRLAGTDEQFF. CDR3 DNA: TGTGCCAGTAGTCTTCGACTAGCGGGAACGGATGAGCAGTTCTTC.

A remark on this clonotype: A much larger clone is a single base away; this may be a read error. The V call is TRBV5-6, the J call TRBJ1-5; maybe TRBD1 (5 bases). From germline, CDR1 is SGHDT and CDR2 YYEEEE. The CDR3 is made up of 16 amino acids. The CDR3 coding sequence is TGTGCCATCAGCTTCTTCGGGGCGTCCGGAAGTAGGCCCCAGCATTTT. Residues: CAISFFGASGSRPQHF.

This clonotype was seen many times. The chain has TRBV11-2 and TRBJ2-7; the match to TRBD1 covers 11 bases. This CDR3 comprises 16 residues. CDR1 SGHAT and CDR2 FQNNGV come from the germline V gene. The ends lost 5 bases at V and 9 bases at J; junction bases unmatched: 15. The CDR3 region is CASSHSGTGGVRGQYF. DNA for the CDR3: TGTGCCAGCAGCCATTCCGGGACAGGGGGTGTTCGGGGGCAGTACTTC.

This clonotype was detected ten times or more. The chain couples TRBV20-1 to TRBJ2-3; TRBD2 matches 11 bases. The CDR3 spans 15 residues. The junction had 8 bases not matched to a gene; V was cut back by 5 bases and J by 4 bases. CDR1 and CDR2 (germline): DFQATT, SNEGSKA (reference sequence). The CDR3 reads CSAAGTSGLADTQYF. DNA of the CDR3: TGCAGTGCTGCGGGGACTAGCGGATTGGCAGATACGCAGTATTTT.

The chain couples TRBV11-2 to TRBJ2-1; D may be TRBD2 (6 bases). The V end lost 5 bases, the J end lost 10 bases, and 12 bases lay between the germline ends. Germline V gene sequence: CDR1 SGHAT, CDR2 FQNNGV. The CDR3 spans 12 residues. Here the CDR3 DNA reads TGTGCCAGCAGCCAAGCGGGTGGAGAGCAGTTCTTC. It translates to CASSQAGGEQFF.

The chain combines TRBV7-2 with TRBJ2-1; 8 bases map to TRBD1. V lost 5 bases to trimming and J lost 12 bases; unmatched junction nucleotides: 9. Germline values: CDR1 SGHTA, CDR2 FQGNSA. The CDR3 contains 13 residues. CDR3: CASSPGQARWQFF. In nucleotides, the CDR3 is TGTGCCAGCAGCCCGGGACAGGCCAGGTGGCAGTTCTTC.